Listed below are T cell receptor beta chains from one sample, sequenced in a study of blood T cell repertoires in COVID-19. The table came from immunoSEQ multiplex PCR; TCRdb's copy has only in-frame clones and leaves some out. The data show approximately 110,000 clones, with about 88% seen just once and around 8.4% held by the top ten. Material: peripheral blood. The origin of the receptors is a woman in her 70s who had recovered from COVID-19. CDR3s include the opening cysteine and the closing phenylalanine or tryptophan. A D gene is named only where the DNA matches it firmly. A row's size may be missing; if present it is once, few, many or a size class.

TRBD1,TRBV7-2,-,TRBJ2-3,CASSSKTGLTVFTDTQYF,TGTGCCAGCAGCTCCAAGACAGGGCTTACTGTATTCACAGATACGCAGTATTTT
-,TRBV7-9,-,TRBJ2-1,CASSPTQQVLNEQFF,TGTGCCAGCAGCCCCACACAACAGGTATTAAATGAGCAGTTCTTC
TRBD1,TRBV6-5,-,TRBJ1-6,CASSRQGVRSPLHF,TGTGCCAGCAGCAGACAGGGGGTCAGATCACCCCTCCACTTT
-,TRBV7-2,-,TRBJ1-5,CASSPRGVQPQHF,TGTGCCAGCAGCCCTCGGGGGGTTCAGCCCCAGCATTTT
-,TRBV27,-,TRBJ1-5,CASSRVTGSNQPQHF,TGTGCCAGCAGCCGGGTAACGGGGAGCAATCAGCCCCAGCATTTT
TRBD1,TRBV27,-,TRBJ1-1,CASLGTAEAFF,TGTGCCAGCCTGGGGACAGCCGAAGCTTTCTTT
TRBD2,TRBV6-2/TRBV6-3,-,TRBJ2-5,CASSRGLGAPLQETQYF,TGTGCCAGCAGTCGCGGACTAGGCGCCCCCCTCCAAGAGACCCAGTACTTC
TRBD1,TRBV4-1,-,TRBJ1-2,CASNARGAVYGYTF,TGCGCCTCAAACGCCAGGGGGGCAGTCTATGGCTACACCTTC
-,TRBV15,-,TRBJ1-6,CATSRGGGSPLHF,TGTGCCACCAGCCGAGGCGGAGGATCACCCCTCCACTTT
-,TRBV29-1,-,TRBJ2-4,CSVEAGIGNIQYF,TGCAGCGTTGAAGCGGGAATCGGGAACATTCAGTACTTC
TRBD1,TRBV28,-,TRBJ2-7,CASSSDRVNGEQYF,TGTGCCAGCAGTTCGGACAGGGTAAACGGCGAGCAGTACTTC
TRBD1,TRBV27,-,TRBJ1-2,CASSEGQGYYGYTF,TGTGCCAGCAGTGAAGGACAGGGATACTATGGCTACACCTTC
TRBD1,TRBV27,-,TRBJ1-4,CASSFTPTGPTKLFF,TGTGCCAGCAGTTTTACACCGACAGGGCCGACGAAACTGTTTTTT
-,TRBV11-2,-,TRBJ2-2,CASTQRGNGELFF,TGTGCCAGCACCCAAAGGGGAAACGGGGAGCTGTTTTTT
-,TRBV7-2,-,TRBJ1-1,CASSFVSRVEAFF,TGTGCCAGCAGCTTCGTCTCCAGGGTTGAAGCTTTCTTT
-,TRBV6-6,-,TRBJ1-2,CASSQGNTIYGYTF,TGTGCCAGCAGTCAGGGGAATACTATCTATGGCTACACCTTC
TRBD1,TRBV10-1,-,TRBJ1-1,CASSGNGTGEHMNTEAFF,TGCGCCAGCAGCGGGAATGGGACAGGAGAGCACATGAACACTGAAGCTTTCTTT
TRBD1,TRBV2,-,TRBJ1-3,CASSDPGQGFPRSPGNTIYF,TGTGCCAGCAGTGATCCGGGACAGGGGTTCCCCCGCTCTCCCGGAAACACCATATATTTT
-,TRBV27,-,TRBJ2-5,CASSARGGFKEGQYF,TGTGCCAGCAGTGCGAGGGGGGGCTTTAAGGAGGGGCAGTACTTC
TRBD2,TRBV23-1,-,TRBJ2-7,CASSSFECTGAPSGTPYEQYF,TGCGCCAGCAGTTCCTTTGAGTGTACAGGGGCTCCTAGCGGGACGCCCTACGAGCAGTACTTC
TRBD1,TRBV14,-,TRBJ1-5,CASSPRGELIVGNQPQHF,TGTGCCAGCAGCCCCAGGGGGGAGCTCATCGTGGGCAATCAGCCCCAGCATTTT
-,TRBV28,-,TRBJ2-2,CASSFWFRNTGELFF,TGTGCCAGCAGTTTTTGGTTCAGGAACACCGGGGAGCTGTTTTTT
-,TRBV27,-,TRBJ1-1,CSSTPNHPGLSMNTEAFF,TGTTCCAGCACCCCAAACCATCCGGGACTCTCGATGAACACTGAAGCTTTCTTT
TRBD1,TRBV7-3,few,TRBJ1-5,CASSQGTGGNQPQHF,TGTGCCAGCAGCCAAGGGACAGGGGGCAATCAGCCCCAGCATTTT
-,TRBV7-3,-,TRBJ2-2,CASSSPTDALGSNTGELFF,TGTGCCAGCAGCTCCCCGACCGATGCTCTAGGCTCAAACACCGGGGAGCTGTTTTTT
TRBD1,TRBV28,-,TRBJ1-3,CASSLSGQGGLNTIYF,TGTGCCAGCAGTTTAAGTGGGCAGGGGGGTCTAAACACCATATATTTT
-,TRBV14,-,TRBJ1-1,CASSRGGRISEGAFF,TGTGCCAGCAGCCGGGGGGGAAGGATTAGCGAAGGAGCTTTCTTT
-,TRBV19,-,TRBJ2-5,CASSNSPQAKGTQYF,TGTGCCAGTAGTAATAGTCCTCAGGCCAAAGGGACCCAGTACTTC
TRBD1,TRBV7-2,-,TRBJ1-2,CASSPGTDANYGYTF,TGTGCCAGCAGCCCAGGGACAGATGCTAACTATGGCTACACCTTC
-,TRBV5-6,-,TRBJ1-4,CASSPLGLRGGINEKLFF,TGTGCCAGCAGCCCGCTGGGACTACGAGGGGGGATTAATGAAAAACTGTTTTTT
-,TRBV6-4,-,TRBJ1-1,CASKQETGNTEAFF,TGTGCCAGCAAGCAGGAGACAGGGAACACTGAAGCTTTCTTT